A single sample is the source of the 18 T cell receptor beta chains below, sequenced in a study of blood T cells in healthy people across ages (dated by TCRdb to 2015 to 2017). The protocol used for the library was 5' RACE. Reads for this sample came from an Illumina HiSeq 2500. The second PCR ran for about 7 to 11 cycles and used a J-beta primer mix along with a sample-barcoded 5' primer. The public reads were quality trimmed at Q25 with fastp and then assembled into clones with MiXCR by TCRdb, keeping productive beta chains. A single entry per CDR3 protein holds the most common genes and DNA from its merged rows. In all, the sample holds 700,000 to 900,000 distinct CDR3 sequences, and approximately 24% of those were seen once. The ten largest account for 2.5% to 3.5% of the sample. The sample was also linked to a second study, of T cells of mothers and their children.

The sample taken for sequencing was blood. These receptors were collected from a boy aged 10-17 years in good health.

The chain links TRBV10-3 to TRBJ1-1, with D possibly being TRBD1 (5 bases). V was pared by 8 bases and J by 0 bases, with 25 bases between. The length of the CDR3 is 18 residues. CDR1 and CDR2 from the germline V gene are ENHRY and SYGVKD. The CDR3 DNA follows: TGTGCCATCGCTAGCCCTTTTGGAGGGGAACGAATGAACACTGAAGCTTTCTTT. It codes for CAIASPFGGERMNTEAFF.

This chain connects TRBV25-1 to TRBJ2-1; 7 bases map to TRBD2. The CDR3 length is 11 residues. Germline V gives CDR1 MGHDK, CDR2 SYGVNS. Trimming cost V 10 bases and J 5 bases; bases outside gene matches: 2. The CDR3 region has the DNA TGTGCCACCCGGGGGGACAATGAGCAGTTCTTC. Amino acids: CATRGDNEQFF.

This clonotype was picked up a small number of times. The gene calls are TRBV6-6 and TRBJ1-1; D uncertain. The CDR3 contains 14 residues. Germline V gene sequence: CDR1 MNHNY, CDR2 SVGAGI (reference sequence). Trimming took 2 bases from V and 0 from J, leaving 7 bases between them. The CDR3 DNA follows: TGTGCCAGCAGTTACCTCGAGATGAACACTGAAGCTTTCTTT. Translated, it gives CASSYLEMNTEAFF.

The CDR3 loop reads CASSEVGGGSYNEQFF. The CDR3 DNA sequence: TGTGCCAGCAGTGAAGTGGGTGGGGGATCCTACAATGAGCAGTTCTTC. This chain links TRBV6-1 with TRBJ2-1; D is possibly TRBD1 or TRBD2 (5 bases each). Germline V gene sequence: CDR1 MNHNS, CDR2 SASEGT. The CDR3 totals 16 residues. Trimming stripped 1 base from V and 1 base from J, with 11 bases between.

The chain uses TRBV12-3 or TRBV12-4 and TRBJ2-5; D is possibly TRBD2 (6 bases). V shed 5 bases and J shed 5 bases, with 12 bases lying between them. This CDR3 region has 13 residues. CDR3 sequence reads: CASSRGWGETQYF. CDR3 nucleotide sequence: TGTGCCAGCAGTCGGGGGTGGGGGGAGACCCAGTACTTC.

The V and J genes are TRBV12-3 or TRBV12-4 and TRBJ2-1, with TRBD2 matching 12 bases. Near its end, the DNA agrees better with TRBJ2-7, so the J call may be wrong. The CDR3 extends over 16 amino acids. The CDR3 here is CASSRGASGGAYEQYF. The CDR3 DNA sequence: TGTGCCAGCAGTAGAGGGGCTAGCGGGGGGGCCTACGAGCAGTACTTC.

This clonotype was detected a few times. V is TRBV5-1 and J is TRBJ2-2; either TRBD1 or TRBD2 may supply D (5 bases each). Germline CDR1 and CDR2: SGHRS and YFSETQ. The CDR3 consists of 15 residues. The V end lost 4 bases, the J end lost 6 bases, and 16 bases lay between the germline ends. The CDR3 DNA sequence: TGCGCCAGCAGCGCGGACCCGGGGACGGCCGGGGAGCTGTTTTTT. Translating gives CASSADPGTAGELFF.

The chain employs TRBV27 and TRBJ2-3; 9 bases agree with TRBD1. V was pared by 5 bases and J by 2 bases, with 5 bases of the junction left unmatched. CDR3 length: 15 amino acids. Per the germline V gene, CDR1 is MNHEY and CDR2 is SMNVEV (reference sequence). Written as DNA, the CDR3 is TGTGCCAGCAGTGCCGGGACAGGGTACACAGATACGCAGTATTTT. Its translation: CASSAGTGYTDTQYF.

This clonotype was detected many times. The V call is TRBV2, the J call TRBJ2-1; perhaps TRBD2 as D (6 bases). The germline V gene has CDR1 SNHLY and CDR2 FYNNEI. The CDR3 runs 13 residues. V was clipped by 6 bases and J by 8 bases, with 14 bases between them. CDR3 bases: TGTGCCAGCAGAGGGACCGGGACTTATGAGCAGTTCTTC. It translates to CASRGTGTYEQFF. The variable domain in full, with the rest retrieved from reference TRBV2 and TRBJ2-1, is EPEVTQTPSHQVTQMGQEVILRCVPISNHLYFYWYRQILGQKVEFLVSFYNNEISEKSEIFDDQFSVERPDGSNFTLKIRSTKLEDSAMYFCASRGTGTYEQFFGPGTRLTVL.

There are a few counts of this clonotype. CDR3 sequence reads: CAISGEGRPAYEQYF. The CDR3 coding sequence is TGTGCCATCAGTGGGGAGGGCAGACCTGCCTACGAGCAGTACTTC. This chain uses TRBV10-3 with TRBJ2-5; TRBD2 agrees at 7 bases. The J call may be incorrect, as the DNA end agrees better with TRBJ2-7. This CDR3 spans 15 amino acids. Germline CDR1 is ENHRY and CDR2 is SYGVKD.

The J gene is TRBJ1-2, the V gene TRBV27; D possibly corresponds to TRBD1 (5 bases). This CDR3 contains 15 residues. The germline V and J ends were trimmed by 5 bases and 4 bases, with 17 bases remaining between them. Germline V gives CDR1 MNHEY, CDR2 SMNVEV (reference sequence). CDR3 nucleotides: TGTGCCAGCAGTGGGGCTCGGGGTCGTACCTATGGCTACACCTTC. This sequence encodes CASSGARGRTYGYTF.

The rearrangement joins TRBV20-1 to TRBJ1-1; D possibly corresponds to TRBD1 (6 bases). Between the trimmed V and J ends, which lost 0 bases and 1 base, there was a span of 12 bases. CDR3 length: 15 amino acids. CDR1 is DFQATT and CDR2 is SNEGSKA in the germline V gene (reference sequence). CDR3 loop: CSARDPAGENTEAFF. The CDR3 nucleotides are TGCAGTGCTAGAGATCCCGCAGGGGAGAACACTGAAGCTTTCTTT.

The V call is TRBV2, the J call TRBJ2-1, with a tentative D call TRBD2 (5 bases). Trimming pared 3 bases from V and 0 bases from J, leaving 6 bases between. Germline lookup yields CDR1 SNHLY and CDR2 FYNNEI. The length of the CDR3 is 14 residues. The CDR3 coding sequence is TGTGCCAGCAGTGACGGGGTCTCCTACAATGAGCAGTTCTTC. The encoded protein is CASSDGVSYNEQFF.

This clonotype has just a few counts. The chain joins TRBV15 to TRBJ1-1; D is possibly TRBD1 (5 bases). The germline V and J ends were trimmed by 1 base and 6 bases, with 12 bases remaining between them. CDR3 length: 14 amino acids. Looked up from germline, CDR1 is LNHNV and CDR2 is YYDKDF (reference sequence). CDR3 coding DNA: TGTGCCACCAGCAGAGTCCAGGTACAGGCTGAAGCTTTCTTT. This gives the protein CATSRVQVQAEAFF.

This clonotype was seen a few times. V and J are TRBV9 and TRBJ2-2, with D uncertain. Trimming removed 3 bases at V and 1 base at J, with 10 bases between. CDR1 and CDR2 from the germline V gene are SGDLS and YYNGEE. The CDR3 spans 15 residues. The CDR3 DNA sequence: TGTGCCAGCAGCGAGGAACAGATGAACACCGGGGAGCTGTTTTTT. This codes for CASSEEQMNTGELFF. The full variable domain, its missing parts supplied by reference TRBV9 and TRBJ2-2, is DSGVTQTPKHLITATGQRVTLRCSPRSGDLSVYWYQQSLDQGLQFLIQYYNGEERAKGNILERFSAQQFPDLHSELNLSSLELGDSALYFCASSEEQMNTGELFFGEGSRLTVL.

This chain links TRBV10-2 with TRBJ2-7; 10 bases are shared with TRBD2. The CDR3 is 15 residues long. The V and J ends lost 3 bases and 7 bases, in that order; junction bases with no gene match: 9. From germline, CDR1 is WSHSY and CDR2 SAAADI. The CDR3 DNA sequence: TGCGCCAGCAGTGACGAAGCGGGGGGGCCAGTAGAGCAGTACTTC. As protein: CASSDEAGGPVEQYF.

This clonotype was seen only a few times. The chain recombines TRBV27 with TRBJ2-7; either TRBD1 or TRBD2 may fit D (5 bases each). CDR3 length equals 12 residues. Trimming removed 5 bases from V and 6 bases from J, with 11 bases in between. Germline CDR1 MNHEY, CDR2 SMNVEV (reference sequence). The CDR3 bases are TGTGCCAGCAGTCCTAAGGGGAGCGAGCAGTACTTC. It codes for CASSPKGSEQYF.

This clonotype showed up just a few times. V is TRBV5-1 and J is TRBJ2-7; D may be TRBD2 (6 bases). This CDR3 is 15 amino acids long. V lost 1 base, J lost 0 bases, and 11 bases lay in between. Germline V gene data show CDR1 as SGHRS and CDR2 as YFSETQ. CDR3 DNA: TGCGCCAGCAGCTTGTTGCGGGGATCCTCCTACGAGCAGTACTTC. Translating gives CASSLLRGSSYEQYF.